A single TCR beta chain is shown here with its context. The data were produced by immunoSEQ multiplex PCR, yet TCRdb's version contains in-frame clones alone and is incomplete. The table includes tens of thousands of clones, 91% detected once. These data come from a study of T cell changes during pregnancy in multiple sclerosis. The V and J ends lost 4 bases and 2 bases respectively, with 16 bases between them. The CDR3 has 15 residues. Looked up from germline, CDR1 is SGHNT and CDR2 is YYREEE (reference sequence). The material was CD8+ T cells from peripheral blood mononuclear cells, obtained in the second trimester of pregnancy. This TCR was sampled from a female donor with multiple sclerosis, enrolled in a pregnancy study. V gene TRBV5-4 combines with J gene TRBJ2-7; D is possibly TRBD1 (5 bases). CDR3 sequence (DNA): TGTGCCAGCAGCCACCAGGGTGGGGCAACCTACGAGCAGTACTTC. Protein product: CASSHQGGATYEQYF.